A selection of T cell receptor beta chains follows, all from one sample in a study of T cell responses to AZD1222 COVID-19 vaccine. TCRdb's copy holds only in-frame clones and misses some; the assay was immunoSEQ multiplex PCR. The sample lists fewer than 200,000 clones, around 88% seen once, with approximately 0.97% in the top ten. The sample in question was peripheral blood, obtained 28 days after the second AZD1222 dose. These receptors originate from an adult who received the AZD1222 COVID-19 vaccine. CDR3s include the opening cysteine and the closing phenylalanine or tryptophan. D genes are given only for firm matches.

d_call v_call cdr3_aa
- TRBV5-6 CASSERATYEQYF
TRBD2 TRBV4-2 CASSQDRGGGDTQYF
TRBD1 TRBV3-1/TRBV3-2 CASSSLGGTGEGKLFF
- TRBV3-1/TRBV3-2 CASSQDSRGRVKLFF
- TRBV18 CASSPPEQTTGELFF
- TRBV27 CASSITGRPNEKLFF
- TRBV6-5 CASSNQGSNTEAFF
- TRBV24-1 CATSDWRGVGNQPQHF
- TRBV29-1 CSVETEATYEKLFF
TRBD1 TRBV7-2 CASFPLTGGLNEQFF
- TRBV9 CASSVSSAGYSPLHF
- TRBV9 CASSVNAAADTQYF
- TRBV11-2 CASSVGRGLSLAKNIQYF
- TRBV27 CASSLLARSVYGYTF
- TRBV28 CASSPPGWDGTDTQYF
- TRBV7-8 CASSIAPGQNYGYTF
- TRBV19 CASRKQGGVGTQYF
- TRBV5-4 CASSLGGGNQPQHF
- TRBV7-9 CASSLKIDEQYF
- TRBV12-5 CASGFGGASSYTF
- TRBV18 CASSHTTGVSNNEQFF
TRBD1 TRBV7-2 CASSPPGTGASTGELFF
- TRBV27 CASSDYNEQFF
- TRBV6-5 CASRLLVQETQYF
- TRBV9 CASSVGTGSSYNKQFF
TRBD2 TRBV5-6 CASSRDYSYEQYF
- TRBV6-5 CASRSGRITDTQYF
- TRBV15 CATSRAADGYEQYF
- TRBV5-8 CASSYDRTAVGYTF
TRBD1 TRBV3-1/TRBV3-2 CASSQAGTGNSPLHF
TRBD1 TRBV4-1 CASSQPRQGASGYTF
- TRBV7-9 CASSGPMGANVLTF
- TRBV7-9 CASSLNLDSRRNSPLHF
- TRBV10-2 CASSESFRGRGGSPLHF
TRBD2 TRBV5-1 CASSRLAENTGELFF
- TRBV11-2 CASSPTGTEQYF
- TRBV7-9 CASSLQGNTEAFF
- TRBV5-6 CASSQGLGRRFGNTEAFF
TRBD1 TRBV25-1 CASSGGGAGQYQPQHF
- TRBV3-1/TRBV3-2 CASSQAARYEQYF
- TRBV7-6 CASSRGTAYSGNTIYF
- TRBV6-2/TRBV6-3 CASSSGGTRKMDTQYF
- TRBV7-2 CASSLQGNTGELFF
- TRBV4-1 CASSQESRPQVGSPLHF